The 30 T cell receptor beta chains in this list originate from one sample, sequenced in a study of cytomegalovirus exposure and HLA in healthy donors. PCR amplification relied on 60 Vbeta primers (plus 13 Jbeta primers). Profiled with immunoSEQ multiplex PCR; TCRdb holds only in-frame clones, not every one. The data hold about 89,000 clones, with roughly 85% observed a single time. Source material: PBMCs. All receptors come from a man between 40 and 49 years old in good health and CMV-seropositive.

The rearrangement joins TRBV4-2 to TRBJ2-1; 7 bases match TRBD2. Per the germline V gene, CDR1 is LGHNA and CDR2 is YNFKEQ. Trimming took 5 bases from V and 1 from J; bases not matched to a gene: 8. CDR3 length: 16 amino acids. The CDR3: CASSYWGGTSYNEQFF. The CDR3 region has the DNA TGTGCCAGCAGCTACTGGGGGGGGACGTCCTACAATGAGCAGTTCTTC.

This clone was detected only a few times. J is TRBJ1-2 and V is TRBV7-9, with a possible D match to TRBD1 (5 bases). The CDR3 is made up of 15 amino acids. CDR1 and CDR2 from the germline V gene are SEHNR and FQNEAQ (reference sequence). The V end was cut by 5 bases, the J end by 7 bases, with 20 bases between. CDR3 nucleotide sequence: TGTGCCAGCAGCCAGGAGCTGGAGGGGCCGCGTGGCTACACCTTC. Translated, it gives CASSQELEGPRGYTF.

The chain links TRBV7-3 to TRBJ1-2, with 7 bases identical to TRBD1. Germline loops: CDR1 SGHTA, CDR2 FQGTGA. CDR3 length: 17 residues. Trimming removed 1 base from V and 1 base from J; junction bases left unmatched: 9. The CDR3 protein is CASSLNARGRDNYGYTF. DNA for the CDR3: TGTGCCAGCAGCTTAAATGCTAGGGGGCGTGATAACTATGGCTACACCTTC.

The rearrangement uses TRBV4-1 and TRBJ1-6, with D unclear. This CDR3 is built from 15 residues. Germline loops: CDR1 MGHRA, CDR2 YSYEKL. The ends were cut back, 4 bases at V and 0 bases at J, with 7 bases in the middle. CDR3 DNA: TGCGCCAGCAGCCTCACTCCCTCCTATAATTCACCCCTCCACTTT. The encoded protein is CASSLTPSYNSPLHF.

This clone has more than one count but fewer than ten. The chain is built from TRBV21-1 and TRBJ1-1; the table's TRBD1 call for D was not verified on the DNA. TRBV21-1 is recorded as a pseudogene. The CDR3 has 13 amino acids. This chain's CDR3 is CASNKTGGSEAFF. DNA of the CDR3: TGTGCCAGCAACAAGACAGGGGGCTCTGAAGCTTTCTTT.

The CDR3 DNA is TGCGCCAGCAGCAAGCTAGCGGGGGCAGGAGATACGCAGTATTTT. This translates into CASSKLAGAGDTQYF. The chain couples TRBV5-1 to TRBJ2-3; 10 nucleotides match TRBD2. The CDR3 spans 15 residues. Germline loops: CDR1 SGHRS, CDR2 YFSETQ. The V and J ends lost 4 bases and 5 bases, in that order; junction bases with no gene match: 7.

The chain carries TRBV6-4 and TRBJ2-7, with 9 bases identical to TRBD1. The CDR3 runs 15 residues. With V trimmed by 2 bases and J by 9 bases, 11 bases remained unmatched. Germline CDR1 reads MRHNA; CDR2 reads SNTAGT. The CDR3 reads CASSDPGQGIVGQYF. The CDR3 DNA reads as TGTGCCAGCAGTGACCCGGGACAGGGCATCGTTGGGCAGTACTTC.

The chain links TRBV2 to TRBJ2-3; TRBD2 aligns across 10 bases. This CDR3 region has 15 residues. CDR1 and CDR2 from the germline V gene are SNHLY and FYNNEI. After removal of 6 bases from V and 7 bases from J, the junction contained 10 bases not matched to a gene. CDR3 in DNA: TGTGCCAGCAGGAGCTCGAGCGGGGGGGCGAATACGCAGTATTTT. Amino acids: CASRSSSGGANTQYF.

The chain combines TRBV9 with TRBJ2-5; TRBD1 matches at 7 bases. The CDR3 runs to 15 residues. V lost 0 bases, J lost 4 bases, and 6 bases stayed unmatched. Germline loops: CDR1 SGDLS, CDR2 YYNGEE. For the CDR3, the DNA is TGTGCCAGCAGCGTAGGGAACCACAGGGGAGAGACCCAGTACTTC. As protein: CASSVGNHRGETQYF.

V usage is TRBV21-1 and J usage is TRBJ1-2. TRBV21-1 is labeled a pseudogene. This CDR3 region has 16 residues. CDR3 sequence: CASSKGRGGEGYGYTF. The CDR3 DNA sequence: TGTGCCAGCAGCAAGGGACGGGGAGGGGAGGGCTATGGCTACACCTTC.

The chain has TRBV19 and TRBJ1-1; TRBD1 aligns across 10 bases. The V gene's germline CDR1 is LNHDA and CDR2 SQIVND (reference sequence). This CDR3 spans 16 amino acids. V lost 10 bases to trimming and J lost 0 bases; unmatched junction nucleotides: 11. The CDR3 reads CATYGTGAFLNTEAFF. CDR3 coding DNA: TGTGCCACCTATGGGACAGGGGCTTTCTTGAACACTGAAGCTTTCTTT.

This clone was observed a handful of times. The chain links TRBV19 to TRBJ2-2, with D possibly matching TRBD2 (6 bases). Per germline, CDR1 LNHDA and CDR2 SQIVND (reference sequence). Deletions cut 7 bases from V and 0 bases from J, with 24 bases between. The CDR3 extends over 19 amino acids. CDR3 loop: CASTIHPGTAFANTGELFF. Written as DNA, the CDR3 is TGTGCCAGTACCATCCATCCCGGGACTGCGTTCGCGAACACCGGGGAGCTGTTTTTT.

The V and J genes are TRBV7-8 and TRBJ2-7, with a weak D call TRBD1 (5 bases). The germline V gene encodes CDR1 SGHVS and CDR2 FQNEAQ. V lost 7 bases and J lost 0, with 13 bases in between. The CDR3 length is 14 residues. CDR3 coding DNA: TGTGCCAGCACCCTAGGGGCAATCTCCTACGAGCAGTACTTC. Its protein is CASTLGAISYEQYF.

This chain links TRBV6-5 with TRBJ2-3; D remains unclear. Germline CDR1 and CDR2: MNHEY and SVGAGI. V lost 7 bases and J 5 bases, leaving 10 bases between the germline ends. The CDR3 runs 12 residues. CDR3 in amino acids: CASISLRDTQYF. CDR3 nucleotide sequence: TGTGCCAGCATATCCCTTCGAGATACGCAGTATTTT.

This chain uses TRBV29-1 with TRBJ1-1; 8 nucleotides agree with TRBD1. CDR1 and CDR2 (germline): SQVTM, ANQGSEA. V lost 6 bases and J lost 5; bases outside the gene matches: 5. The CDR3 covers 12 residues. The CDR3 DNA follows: TGCAGCGTGCTCAGGGGGCAGACTGAAGCTTTCTTT. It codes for CSVLRGQTEAFF.

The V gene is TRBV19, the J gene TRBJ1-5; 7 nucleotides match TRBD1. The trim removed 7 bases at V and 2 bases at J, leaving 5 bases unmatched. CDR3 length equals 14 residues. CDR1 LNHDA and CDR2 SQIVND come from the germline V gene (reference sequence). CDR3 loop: CASTLTGGNQPQHF. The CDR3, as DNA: TGTGCCAGTACCCTTACAGGGGGCAATCAGCCCCAGCATTTT.

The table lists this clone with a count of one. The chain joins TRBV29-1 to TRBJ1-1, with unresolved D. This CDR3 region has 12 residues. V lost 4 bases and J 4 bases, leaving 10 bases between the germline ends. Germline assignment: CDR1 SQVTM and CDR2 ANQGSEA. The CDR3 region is CSVVDTRTEAFF. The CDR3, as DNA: TGCAGCGTTGTTGACACCCGCACTGAAGCTTTCTTT.

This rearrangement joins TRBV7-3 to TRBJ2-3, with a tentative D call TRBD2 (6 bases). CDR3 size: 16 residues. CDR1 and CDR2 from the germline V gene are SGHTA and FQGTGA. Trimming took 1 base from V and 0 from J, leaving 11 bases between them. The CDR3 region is CASSLIFGRSTDTQYF. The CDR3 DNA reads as TGTGCCAGCAGCTTAATTTTCGGGAGAAGCACAGATACGCAGTATTTT.

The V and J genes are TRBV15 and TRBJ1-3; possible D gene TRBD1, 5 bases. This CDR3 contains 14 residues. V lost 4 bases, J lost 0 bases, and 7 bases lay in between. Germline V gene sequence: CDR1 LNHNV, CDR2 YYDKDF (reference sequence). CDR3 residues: CATSTDSSGNTIYF. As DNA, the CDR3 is TGTGCCACCAGCACAGACAGCTCTGGAAACACCATATATTTT.

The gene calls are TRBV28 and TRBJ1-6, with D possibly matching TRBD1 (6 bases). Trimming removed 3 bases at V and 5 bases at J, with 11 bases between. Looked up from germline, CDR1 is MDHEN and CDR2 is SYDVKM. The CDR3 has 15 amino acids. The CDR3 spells CASSLDRTDNSPLHF. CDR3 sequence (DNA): TGTGCCAGCAGTTTGGATAGGACAGATAATTCACCCCTCCACTTT.

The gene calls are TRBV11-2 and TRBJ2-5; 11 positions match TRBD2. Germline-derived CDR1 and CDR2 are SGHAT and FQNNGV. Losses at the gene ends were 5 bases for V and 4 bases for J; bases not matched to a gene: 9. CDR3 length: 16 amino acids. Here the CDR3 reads CASSEIRLAGGETQYF. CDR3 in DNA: TGTGCCAGCAGCGAAATTCGGCTAGCGGGGGGAGAGACCCAGTACTTC.

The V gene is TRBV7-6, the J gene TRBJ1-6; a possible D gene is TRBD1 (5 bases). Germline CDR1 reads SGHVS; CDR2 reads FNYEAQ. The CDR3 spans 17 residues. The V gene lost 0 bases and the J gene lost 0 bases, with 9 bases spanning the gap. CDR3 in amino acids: CASSLAQGFSYNSPLHF. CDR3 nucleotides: TGTGCCAGCAGCTTAGCGCAGGGTTTCTCCTATAATTCACCCCTCCACTTT.

DNA for the CDR3: TGTGCCAGCAGTTACTCCGGGGGGGAGACCCAGTACTTC. It codes for CASSYSGGETQYF. The chain employs TRBV6-5 and TRBJ2-5; TRBD2 agrees at 7 bases. After removal of 0 bases from V and 5 bases from J, the junction contained 0 bases not matched to a gene. Germline V lookup: CDR1 MNHEY, CDR2 SVGAGI. The CDR3 runs to 13 residues.

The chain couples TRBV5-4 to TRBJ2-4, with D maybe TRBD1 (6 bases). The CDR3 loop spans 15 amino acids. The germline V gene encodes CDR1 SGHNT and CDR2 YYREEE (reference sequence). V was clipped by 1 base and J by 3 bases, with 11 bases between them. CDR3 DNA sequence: TGTGCCAGCAGCTTGAAACAGGGCGACAAAAACATTCAGTACTTC. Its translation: CASSLKQGDKNIQYF. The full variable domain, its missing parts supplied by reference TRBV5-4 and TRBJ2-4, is ETGVTQSPTHLIKTRGQQVTLRCSSQSGHNTVSWYQQALGQGPQFIFQYYREEENGRGNFPPRFSGLQFPNYSSELNVNALELDDSALYLCASSLKQGDKNIQYFGAGTRLSVL.

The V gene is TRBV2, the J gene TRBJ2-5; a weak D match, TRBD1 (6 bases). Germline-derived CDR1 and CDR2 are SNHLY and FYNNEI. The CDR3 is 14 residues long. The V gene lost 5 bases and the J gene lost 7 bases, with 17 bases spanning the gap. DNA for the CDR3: TGTGCCAGCAGTCCAGGGACACCGCGAGGGACCCAGTACTTC. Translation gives CASSPGTPRGTQYF.

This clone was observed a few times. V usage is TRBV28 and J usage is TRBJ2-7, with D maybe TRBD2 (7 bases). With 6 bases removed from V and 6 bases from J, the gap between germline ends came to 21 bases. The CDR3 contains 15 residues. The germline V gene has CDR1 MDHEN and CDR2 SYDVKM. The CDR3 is CASSPLKWGGLEQYF. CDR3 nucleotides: TGTGCCAGCAGCCCGCTTAAATGGGGGGGCCTCGAGCAGTACTTC.

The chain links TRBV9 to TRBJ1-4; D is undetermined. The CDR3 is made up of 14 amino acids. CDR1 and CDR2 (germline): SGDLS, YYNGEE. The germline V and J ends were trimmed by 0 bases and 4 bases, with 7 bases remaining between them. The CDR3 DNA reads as TGTGCCAGCAGCGTAGGTGCGGATAATGAAAAACTGTTTTTT. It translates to CASSVGADNEKLFF.

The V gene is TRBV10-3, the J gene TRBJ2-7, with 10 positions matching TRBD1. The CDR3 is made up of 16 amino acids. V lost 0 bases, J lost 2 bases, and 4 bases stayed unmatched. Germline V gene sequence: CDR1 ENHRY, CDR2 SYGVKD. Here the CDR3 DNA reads TGTGCCATCAGTGAGTCCCAGGGACAGGGGCCCTACGAGCAGTACTTC. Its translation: CAISESQGQGPYEQYF.

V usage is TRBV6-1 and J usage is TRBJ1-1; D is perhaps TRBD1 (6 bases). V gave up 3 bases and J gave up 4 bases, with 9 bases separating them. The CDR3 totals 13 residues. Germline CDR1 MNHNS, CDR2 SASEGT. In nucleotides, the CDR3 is TGTGCCAGCAGTGACGGGGGGGCCACTGAAGCTTTCTTT. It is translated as CASSDGGATEAFF.

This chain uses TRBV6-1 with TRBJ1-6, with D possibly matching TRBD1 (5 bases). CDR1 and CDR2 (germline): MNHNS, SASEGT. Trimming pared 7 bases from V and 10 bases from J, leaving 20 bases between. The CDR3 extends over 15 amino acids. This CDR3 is CASTIGGRVGSPLHF. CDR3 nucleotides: TGTGCCAGCACCATTGGTGGCAGGGTAGGGTCACCCCTCCACTTT.